Presented here are 30 T cell receptor beta chains from one specimen sequenced in a study of regulatory T cells in long-lasting Graves disease. Time point given: persistent/refractory GD, antithyroid drugs over 5 years with positive TRAb. RNA extracted from PBMCs served as the sequencing template. Library construction for TCR beta used iRepertoire HTBI primers and Arm-PCR of CDR3 regions. Each CDR3 protein is one row after TCRdb ran MiXCR on the multiplex PCR reads. The sample includes around 430,000 distinct CDR3 sequences, about 20% of them seen just once. The specimen comprised peripheral blood mononuclear cells (PBMCs), sampled when the disease was refractory, from a patient treated with antithyroid drugs. These receptors all stem from a female donor with Graves disease.

CDR3 protein: CASSQDEGRRLSYGYTF. CDR3 bases: TGCGCCAGCAGCCAAGATGAGGGCCGCCGACTCTCCTATGGCTACACCTTC. The chain employs TRBV4-1 and TRBJ1-2; D gene uncertain. CDR1 is MGHRA, CDR2 YSYEKL, per germline. V dropped 0 bases and J dropped 4 bases, with 18 bases sitting between them. This CDR3 region has 17 residues.

This clonotype was recorded a few times. This sequence joins TRBV12-3 or TRBV12-4 and TRBJ1-1; D might be TRBD1 (6 bases). The CDR3 covers 12 residues. Trimming removed 5 bases from V and 7 bases from J, with 11 bases in between. DNA for the CDR3: TGTGCCAGCAGTATCAAGGGGGGTGAAGCTTTCTTT. Residues: CASSIKGGEAFF.

This clonotype was found a few times. The junction differs from germline at one of its ends, possibly a read error. The gene calls are TRBV12-3 or TRBV12-4 and TRBJ1-5; D unresolved. The CDR3 covers 13 residues. In DNA form, the CDR3 reads TGTGCCAACAGTTTAGGTCGCAATCAGCCCCAGCATTTT. It yields the protein CANSLGRNQPQHF.

J is TRBJ2-7 and V is TRBV28; 12 bases map to TRBD2. Germline CDR1 and CDR2: MDHEN and SYDVKM. CDR3 length: 14 amino acids. J lost 2 bases, V lost 6 bases, and 2 bases had no gene match. The CDR3 DNA is TGTGCCAGCAGGACTAGCGGGGGAACCTACGAGCAGTACTTC. This sequence encodes CASRTSGGTYEQYF.

CDR3 in DNA: TGTGCCAGCACCCGGGACAGGGGGGCCGGGAATTCACCCCTCCACTTT. This translates into CASTRDRGAGNSPLHF. The chain carries TRBV27 and TRBJ1-6; 11 bases match TRBD1. This CDR3 comprises 16 residues. CDR1 is MNHEY and CDR2 is SMNVEV in the germline V gene (reference sequence). Trimming took 7 bases from V and 7 from J; bases not matched to a gene: 9.

This clonotype came up a few times. V gene TRBV3-1 combines with J gene TRBJ2-2; 10 bases agree with TRBD2. The CDR3 consists of 14 residues. Germline lookup yields CDR1 LGHDT and CDR2 YNNKEL (reference sequence). Losses at the gene ends were 5 bases for V and 7 bases for J; bases not matched to a gene: 4. The CDR3 coding sequence is TGTGCCAGCAGCTCTAGCGGGAGTGGCGGGGAGCTGTTTTTT. Amino acids: CASSSSGSGGELFF.

Note on this clonotype: This may arise from a read error, as a much more abundant clone is one base away. The chain recombines TRBV27 with TRBJ2-7; unclear D gene. This CDR3 has 13 residues. The V end lost 8 bases, the J end lost 5 bases, and 16 bases lay between the germline ends. CDR1 and CDR2 (germline): MNHEY, SMNVEV (reference sequence). Written as DNA, the CDR3 is TGTGCCAGCGCCCCCTTGGCCGGTCACGAGCAGTACTTC. Translating gives CASAPLAGHEQYF.

DNA of the CDR3: TGCAGCGTACTATTGAGGAGATCGGGGGGGGCTGAAGCTTTCTTT. This sequence encodes CSVLLRRSGGAEAFF. V usage is TRBV29-1 and J usage is TRBJ1-1, with TRBD1 as a possible D gene (5 bases). V shed 6 bases and J shed 6 bases, with 23 bases lying between them. The CDR3 sequence is 15 residues long. The germline V gene has CDR1 SQVTM and CDR2 ANQGSEA. Combining the CDR3 with reference TRBV29-1 and TRBJ1-1 gives the whole variable domain SAVISQKPSRDICQRGTSLTIQCQVDSQVTMMFWYRQQPGQSLTLIATANQGSEATYESGFVIDKFPISRPNLTFSTLTVSNMSPEDSSIYLCSVLLRRSGGAEAFFGQGTRLTVV.

This clonotype was picked up a small number of times. V and J are TRBV6-2 or TRBV6-3 and TRBJ1-4, with D possibly being TRBD1 (5 bases). The V end lost 3 bases, the J end lost 6 bases, and 11 bases lay between the germline ends. Germline V gene data show CDR1 as MNHEY and CDR2 as SVGEGT. The CDR3 loop spans 14 amino acids. For the CDR3, the DNA is TGTGCCAGCAGTTATATAAGGGGCGATGAAAAACTGTTTTTT. Encoded protein: CASSYIRGDEKLFF.

This clonotype showed up many times. The chain employs TRBV12-3 or TRBV12-4 and TRBJ2-2; no firm D call. Trimming shortened V by 3 bases and J by 6 bases, and 11 bases separated the two germline ends. The CDR3 consists of 14 residues. CDR3 region: CASSFPDRPGELFF. Written as DNA, the CDR3 is TGTGCCAGCAGTTTCCCGGATCGTCCCGGGGAGCTGTTTTTT.

In DNA form, the CDR3 reads TGTGCCAGCAGCTTAGACGGCGGGAGGGCCACAGATACGCAGTATTTT. It specifies CASSLDGGRATDTQYF. This sequence joins TRBV11-2 and TRBJ2-3, with 9 bases matching TRBD2. CDR1 is SGHAT and CDR2 is FQNNGV in the germline V gene. V was pared by 0 bases and J by 2 bases, with 3 bases of the junction left unmatched. The CDR3 consists of 16 residues.

In this sample, this clonotype turned up many times. The CDR3 loop is CASTFSRGADTGELFF. The DNA for the CDR3 is TGTGCCAGCACCTTTTCAAGGGGGGCGGACACCGGGGAGCTGTTTTTT. The chain uses TRBV2 and TRBJ2-2; D may correspond to TRBD1 or TRBD2 (6 bases each). There are 16 residues in the CDR3. Per germline, CDR1 SNHLY and CDR2 FYNNEI. Trimming removed 7 bases from V and 3 bases from J, with 18 bases in between.

In its sample, this clonotype was seen a few times. The chain has TRBV20-1 and TRBJ1-1; D is uncertain. The CDR3 length is 15 residues. Germline V gene sequence: CDR1 DFQATT, CDR2 SNEGSKA (reference sequence). V was shortened by 4 bases and J by 4 bases, with 19 bases between the two germline ends. The CDR3 is CSAITPIQASTEAFF. The CDR3 region has the DNA TGCAGTGCTATCACGCCTATTCAGGCGTCCACTGAAGCTTTCTTT.

The chain links TRBV6-1 to TRBJ2-7; the match to TRBD2 covers 9 bases. The germline V gene encodes CDR1 MNHNS and CDR2 SASEGT. The CDR3 runs to 15 residues. V was clipped by 6 bases and J by 2 bases; unmatched bases: 8. CDR3 protein: CASRDPLAGPYEQYF. The CDR3 nucleotides are TGTGCCAGCAGGGATCCTCTAGCGGGGCCCTACGAGCAGTACTTC.

The CDR3 spells CASSVGTGGNAGELFF. CDR3 bases: TGTGCCAGCAGCGTAGGGACAGGGGGCAATGCCGGGGAGCTGTTTTTT. The chain recombines TRBV9 with TRBJ2-2, with 11 bases matching TRBD1. The V segment lost 0 bases and the J segment 6 bases; nucleotides outside the gene matches: 4. Germline loops: CDR1 SGDLS, CDR2 YYNGEE. The CDR3 is made up of 16 amino acids.

This clonotype was observed many times. The chain uses TRBV20-1 and TRBJ2-5; D uncertain. Germline CDR1 is DFQATT and CDR2 is SNEGSKA (reference sequence). The CDR3 is 12 amino acids. V dropped 6 bases and J dropped 3 bases, with 11 bases sitting between them. The CDR3 nucleotides read TGCAGTGCCTGGGCAGAAGAAGAGACCCAGTACTTC. It yields the protein CSAWAEEETQYF.

This clonotype was seen a handful of times. The chain couples TRBV7-9 to TRBJ2-1; TRBD2 aligns across 8 bases. The V and J ends lost 6 bases and 0 bases, in that order; junction bases with no gene match: 4. Germline V CDR1 and CDR2: SEHNR, FQNEAQ (reference sequence). The CDR3 totals 15 residues. CDR3 amino acids: CASSPSGSSYNEQFF. The CDR3 bases are TGTGCCAGCAGTCCCAGCGGGAGCTCCTACAATGAGCAGTTCTTC. The variable domain in full, with the rest retrieved from reference TRBV7-9 and TRBJ2-1, is DTGVSQNPRHKITKRGQNVTFRCDPISEHNRLYWYRQTLGQGPEFLTYFQNEAQLEKSRLLSDRFSAERPKGSFSTLEIQRTEQGDSAMYLCASSPSGSSYNEQFFGPGTRLTVL.

This clonotype has at least ten counts. V usage is TRBV7-2 and J usage is TRBJ1-1; D unresolved. Germline V lookup: CDR1 SGHTA, CDR2 FQGNSA. The CDR3 covers 14 residues. The V end was cut by 5 bases, the J end by 3 bases, with 13 bases between. Here the CDR3 reads CASSPVLQDTEAFF. The CDR3 DNA sequence: TGTGCCAGCAGCCCGGTGCTTCAGGACACTGAAGCTTTCTTT.

This clonotype was seen ten or more times. The chain is built from TRBV2 and TRBJ2-6, with a possible D match to TRBD2 (5 bases). The germline CDR1 and CDR2 sequences are SNHLY and FYNNEI. Trimming left V 6 bases short and J 1 base short, with 7 bases between. The CDR3 length is 14 residues. CDR3 protein: CASRSGSGANVLTF. CDR3 bases: TGTGCCAGCAGGTCGGGGTCTGGGGCCAACGTCCTGACTTTC.

The CDR3 is CASSLDRLNEKLFF. In DNA, the CDR3 is TGTGCCAGCAGCCTGGACAGACTCAATGAAAAACTGTTTTTT. The chain carries TRBV6-2 or TRBV6-3 and TRBJ1-4; a weak D match, TRBD1 (6 bases). Germline CDR1 is MNHEY and CDR2 is SVGEGT. V gave up 6 bases and J gave up 5 bases, with 13 bases separating them. The CDR3 spans 14 residues.

Ten or more counts support this clonotype. The chain links TRBV6-1 to TRBJ1-2; D not certain. The length of the CDR3 is 13 residues. The V end lost 6 bases, the J end lost 2 bases, and 10 bases lay between the germline ends. Per the germline V gene, CDR1 is MNHNS and CDR2 is SASEGT. CDR3 region: CASRRTPNYGYTF. The CDR3 coding sequence is TGTGCCAGCAGGCGGACGCCCAACTATGGCTACACCTTC.

This clonotype appeared many times. The chain is built from TRBV28 and TRBJ1-5, with D possibly being TRBD1 (5 bases). Between the trimmed V and J ends, which lost 3 bases and 0 bases, there was a span of 9 bases. This CDR3 spans 15 amino acids. Germline V CDR1 and CDR2: MDHEN, SYDVKM. The CDR3 loop reads CASSFGGYSNQPQHF. The CDR3 DNA is TGTGCCAGCAGTTTTGGGGGTTATAGCAATCAGCCCCAGCATTTT.

This clonotype was observed a handful of times. This sequence joins TRBV28 and TRBJ2-1; D might be TRBD1 (6 bases). V was shortened by 6 bases and J by 8 bases, with 17 bases between the two germline ends. Germline CDR1 and CDR2: MDHEN and SYDVKM. CDR3 size: 14 residues. The CDR3 region has the DNA TGTGCCAGCAGAGGGGACACCGGATGGGATGAGCAGTTCTTC. This gives the protein CASRGDTGWDEQFF.

The chain recombines TRBV25-1 with TRBJ2-2; D might be TRBD1 (5 bases). Trimming removed 4 bases from V and 3 bases from J, with 15 bases in between. Per germline, CDR1 MGHDK and CDR2 SYGVNS. The CDR3 consists of 16 residues. This chain's CDR3 is CASSVGIGADTGELFF. In DNA form, the CDR3 reads TGTGCCAGCAGTGTGGGGATTGGGGCGGACACCGGGGAGCTGTTTTTT.

The sample holds many counts of this clonotype. This chain links TRBV11-2 with TRBJ1-6; 7 bases agree with TRBD1. Trimming cost V 0 bases and J 12 bases; bases outside gene matches: 23. In germline, CDR1 is SGHAT, CDR2 FQNNGV. The CDR3 length is 20 residues. CDR3 DNA sequence: TGTGCCAGCAGCTTAGAACGGGACAGAGGTCCCAATTCACCGGATAGACCCCTCCACTTT. Protein: CASSLERDRGPNSPDRPLHF.

This clonotype showed up many times. The chain has TRBV7-8 and TRBJ2-7, with D unresolved. Germline CDR1 is SGHVS and CDR2 is FQNEAQ. This CDR3 has 13 residues. The V end lost 4 bases, the J end lost 9 bases, and 16 bases lay between the germline ends. CDR3 nucleotides: TGTGCCAGCAGCTCCCCGGCCCTGGTGGGGCAGTACTTC. Translated: CASSSPALVGQYF.

This clonotype was observed a handful of times. The CDR3 loop is CRAAGGPNNEQFF. As DNA, the CDR3 is TGCAGGGCAGCGGGAGGGCCGAACAATGAGCAGTTCTTC. The genes are TRBV20-1 and TRBJ2-1; TRBD2 aligns across 10 bases. The CDR3 is made up of 13 amino acids. In germline, CDR1 is DFQATT, CDR2 SNEGSKA (reference sequence).

This clonotype was recorded at least ten times. The V gene is TRBV28, the J gene TRBJ2-5, with D unclear. Looked up from germline, CDR1 is MDHEN and CDR2 is SYDVKM. Trimming stripped 9 bases from V and 1 base from J, with 9 bases between. CDR3 length equals 12 residues. As DNA, the CDR3 is TGTGCCAGTTCCCACTCCCAAGAGACCCAGTACTTC. It encodes CASSHSQETQYF.

This clonotype was seen ten or more times. The rearrangement joins TRBV28 to TRBJ2-5, with TRBD2 as a possible D gene (6 bases). V shed 8 bases and J shed 5 bases, with 15 bases lying between them. This CDR3 is built from 13 residues. Per germline, CDR1 MDHEN and CDR2 SYDVKM. The chain's CDR3 is CASQLPGGETQYF. The CDR3 region has the DNA TGTGCCAGCCAGCTCCCTGGGGGGGAGACCCAGTACTTC. Full variable domain (remainder filled in from reference TRBV28 and TRBJ2-5): DVKVTQSSRYLVKRTGEKVFLECVQDMDHENMFWYRQDPGLGLRLIYFSYDVKMKEKGDIPEGYSVSREKKERFSLILESASTNQTSMYLCASQLPGGETQYFGPGTRLLVL.

This clonotype has a count of ten or more. The chain couples TRBV7-2 to TRBJ1-1; D uncertain. Germline values: CDR1 SGHTA, CDR2 FQGNSA. Trimming removed 3 bases at V and 10 bases at J, with 15 bases between. The CDR3 has 13 amino acids. The CDR3 here is CASSLSPLVGAFF. The CDR3 DNA reads as TGTGCCAGCAGCTTGTCCCCGCTGGTCGGAGCTTTCTTT.